These 21 T cell receptor beta chains came from one sample sequenced in a study of cytotoxic CD8 clonotypes in ibrutinib-treated CLL. Assay used: immunoSEQ multiplex PCR; TCRdb lists only in-frame clones, some missing. The repertoire includes about 45,000 clones, approximately 70% of them detected once, and about 22% sits in the top ten. The source was PBMCs, collected after 24 months of ibrutinib treatment. The receptors were sampled from a human donor with chronic lymphocytic leukemia.

This sequence joins TRBV30 and TRBJ1-1, with 9 bases aligning to TRBD1. Looked up from germline, CDR1 is GTSNPN and CDR2 is SVGIG (reference sequence). V gave up 2 bases and J gave up 4 bases; unmatched junction bases: 8. CDR3 length: 15 amino acids. CDR3 in amino acids: CAWSPLDRGGTEAFF. DNA of the CDR3: TGTGCCTGGAGTCCCCTGGACAGGGGAGGCACTGAAGCTTTCTTT.

This clone was seen just once. The chain is built from TRBV2 and TRBJ1-2, with TRBD1 matching 11 bases. The V gene's germline CDR1 is SNHLY and CDR2 FYNNEI. The CDR3 is 13 residues long. V was clipped by 5 bases and J by 7 bases; unmatched bases: 3. The CDR3: CASSRTGGAGYTF. As DNA, the CDR3 is TGTGCCAGCAGTCGGACAGGGGGCGCTGGCTACACCTTC.

This rearrangement joins TRBV27 to TRBJ2-7, with D possibly being TRBD1 (6 bases). Germline V CDR1 and CDR2: MNHEY, SMNVEV (reference sequence). Trimming left V 4 bases short and J 5 bases short, with 6 bases between. The length of the CDR3 is 11 residues. CDR3 bases: TGTGCCAGCAGTTGGGGGCACGAGCAGTACTTC. Translated, it gives CASSWGHEQYF.

In this sample, this clone turned up many times. The genes are TRBV6-1 and TRBJ2-7; a weak D match, TRBD2 (5 bases). Germline CDR1 is MNHNS and CDR2 is SASEGT. CDR3 length equals 13 residues. The V end was cut by 5 bases, the J end by 2 bases, with 10 bases between. In DNA, the CDR3 is TGTGCCAGCAGTAATGAGGGTGCCTACGAGCAGTACTTC. Amino acids: CASSNEGAYEQYF.

With regard to this clone: An end of the junction differs from the germline gene, which may be a read error. The chain carries TRBV27 and TRBJ2-7; TRBD2 agrees at 10 bases. From germline, CDR1 is MNHEY and CDR2 SMNVEV (reference sequence). The CDR3 consists of 13 residues. Here the CDR3 reads CASSFESSGRVLF. The CDR3 DNA reads TGTGCCAGCAGTTTTGAGTCGAGCGGGAGGGTCCTCTTC.

V is TRBV5-3 and J is TRBJ2-7; D perhaps matches TRBD2 (5 bases). TRBV5-3 is flagged as an ORF with uncertain function. This CDR3 spans 14 amino acids. V was shortened by 5 bases and J by 2 bases, with 14 bases between the two germline ends. CDR3 DNA: TGTGCCAGAAGGACCGCACTAGGAACCTACGAGCAGTACTTC. This codes for CARRTALGTYEQYF.

The chain joins TRBV7-3 to TRBJ2-7; a weak D match, TRBD1 (6 bases). CDR1 and CDR2 (germline): SGHTA, FQGTGA. This CDR3 contains 13 residues. Deletions cut 3 bases from V and 2 bases from J, with 8 bases between. Written as DNA, the CDR3 is TGTGCCAGCAGCTTGGACAGCCCCTACGAGCAGTACTTC. This sequence encodes CASSLDSPYEQYF.

The V call is TRBV30, the J call TRBJ1-4; no clear D. Germline-derived CDR1 and CDR2 are GTSNPN and SVGIG (reference sequence). Between the trimmed V and J ends, which lost 6 bases and 5 bases, there was a span of 16 bases. CDR3 length equals 14 residues. The CDR3 DNA reads as TGTGCCTGCACACAGCGAAGCACGAATGAAAAACTGTTTTTT. Amino acid sequence: CACTQRSTNEKLFF. Using reference TRBV30 and TRBJ1-4 for the parts outside the CDR3, the full variable domain is SQTIHQWPATLVQPVGSPLSLECTVEGTSNPNLYWYRQAAGRGLQLLFYSVGIGQISSEVPQNLSASRPQDRQFILSSKKLLLSDSGFYLCACTQRSTNEKLFFGSGTQLSVL.

The V call is TRBV2, the J call TRBJ1-1; no firm D call. CDR3 length: 13 residues. The V and J ends lost 3 bases and 8 bases respectively, with 13 bases between them. CDR1 and CDR2 (germline): SNHLY, FYNNEI. CDR3 in DNA: TGTGCCAGCAGTGATTTGGCCCGCAGGGAAGCTTTCTTT. This translates into CASSDLARREAFF.

The chain combines TRBV4-1 with TRBJ1-1; D call uncertain. Germline loops: CDR1 MGHRA, CDR2 YSYEKL. The ends were cut back, 0 bases at V and 4 bases at J, with 9 bases in the middle. This CDR3 spans 14 amino acids. CDR3 in amino acids: CASSQEDMSTEAFF. CDR3 DNA sequence: TGCGCCAGCAGCCAAGAGGATATGAGCACTGAAGCTTTCTTT.

This chain links TRBV4-1 with TRBJ2-1; unclear D gene. V was pared by 1 base and J by 10 bases, with 11 bases between. CDR3 length equals 13 residues. Germline V gene data show CDR1 as MGHRA and CDR2 as YSYEKL. DNA of the CDR3: TGCGCCAGCAGCCAAGCTACGGGTCGGGAGCAGTTCTTC. Its protein is CASSQATGREQFF.

J is TRBJ2-7 and V is TRBV7-9; D is ambiguous. V was cut by 0 bases and J by 3 bases, with 6 bases left in between. CDR1 SEHNR and CDR2 FQNEAQ come from the germline V gene (reference sequence). The CDR3 covers 13 residues. CDR3 nucleotide sequence: TGTGCCAGCAGCTTAGCCTGGAACTACGAGCAGTACTTC. This gives the protein CASSLAWNYEQYF.

This chain joins TRBV4-1 and TRBJ2-1, with 7 bases lining up with TRBD2. V lost 8 bases and J lost 9; bases outside the gene matches: 7. Germline V gene sequence: CDR1 MGHRA, CDR2 YSYEKL. The CDR3 sequence is 12 residues long. CDR3 nucleotide sequence: TGCGCCAGCCTGGGGGGGACGGCTGAGCAGTTCTTC. Amino acids: CASLGGTAEQFF.

The J gene is TRBJ2-1, the V gene TRBV4-1; TRBD2 matches at 7 bases. CDR1 and CDR2 from the germline V gene are MGHRA and YSYEKL. Trimming at V came to 1 base and at J to 0 bases, leaving 15 bases not matched to a gene. The CDR3 runs to 20 residues. In nucleotides, the CDR3 is TGCGCCAGCAGCCAAGCCAAGATAGTAAGCGGGGACTACTCCTACAATGAGCAGTTCTTC. Translating gives CASSQAKIVSGDYSYNEQFF.

This sequence joins TRBV5-4 and TRBJ2-2; TRBD2 agrees at 9 bases. The V gene end was trimmed by 1 base and the J gene end by 6 bases; junction bases not matched to a gene: 10. The germline CDR1 and CDR2 sequences are SGHNT and YYREEE (reference sequence). The CDR3 loop spans 17 amino acids. The CDR3 sequence is CASSLMAREGLAGELFF. CDR3 in DNA: TGTGCCAGCAGCTTGATGGCGCGGGAGGGCCTAGCCGGGGAGCTGTTTTTT.

This clone has more than one count but fewer than ten. The CDR3: CASEWRGAGYTF. The CDR3 nucleotides read TGTGCCAGCGAGTGGCGGGGCGCCGGCTACACCTTC. V and J are TRBV19 and TRBJ1-2; D is possibly TRBD1 (5 bases). This CDR3 is 12 amino acids long. The V gene lost 9 bases and the J gene lost 8 bases, with 16 bases spanning the gap. The germline V gene encodes CDR1 LNHDA and CDR2 SQIVND (reference sequence).

The CDR3 DNA follows: TGCAGTGCTTTTACAGATACGCAGTATTTT. It yields the protein CSAFTDTQYF. The rearrangement links TRBV20-1 to TRBJ2-3; D gene unclear. The CDR3 runs 10 residues. V was cut by 5 bases and J by 3 bases, with 3 bases left in between. From germline, CDR1 is DFQATT and CDR2 SNEGSKA (reference sequence).

The chain employs TRBV21-1 and TRBJ1-5; the D call TRBD1 from the table was never checked on the DNA. TRBV21-1 is tagged as a pseudogene. This CDR3 has 17 amino acids. CDR3 region: CASEPQGKGTTDQPQHF. The CDR3 DNA reads as TGTGCCAGCGAACCCCAGGGGAAAGGTACAACGGATCAGCCCCAGCATTTT.

This clone turned up a few times. The V call is TRBV7-8, the J call TRBJ1-1; D is unclear. Germline V lookup: CDR1 SGHVS, CDR2 FQNEAQ. This CDR3 has 16 amino acids. V was clipped by 5 bases and J by 0 bases, with 16 bases between them. DNA of the CDR3: TGTGCCAGCAGCCAGAACGTCGGGTTCATGAACACTGAAGCTTTCTTT. It codes for CASSQNVGFMNTEAFF.

The chain uses TRBV10-3 and TRBJ2-2, with 7 bases that match TRBD1. V lost 10 bases to trimming and J lost 2 bases; unmatched junction nucleotides: 19. The CDR3 is 18 amino acids. Germline V gives CDR1 ENHRY, CDR2 SYGVKD. This CDR3 reads CATPGTAAGTGNTGELFF. For the CDR3, the DNA is TGTGCCACTCCCGGGACAGCCGCCGGGACGGGAAACACCGGGGAGCTGTTTTTT.

The table lists this clone with a few counts. The chain couples TRBV2 to TRBJ2-7; TRBD1 might be the D (6 bases). The germline V gene encodes CDR1 SNHLY and CDR2 FYNNEI. V was cut by 11 bases and J by 3 bases, with 17 bases left in between. This CDR3 contains 13 residues. This chain's CDR3 is CAGRSGQFYEQYF. The CDR3, as DNA: TGTGCCGGTCGGTCAGGACAGTTCTACGAGCAGTACTTC.